These 24 T cell receptor beta chains originate from one sample sequenced in a study of shared clonotypes between healthy human individuals (dated by TCRdb to 2020 to 2022). Library preparation employed the immunoSEQ multiplex PCR assay. The table was pulled from immuneACCESS by TCRdb, which kept in-frame rearrangements only. Such tables lose some clones; where checked, under half of the loss comes from unresolved V genes, and the rest has no known cause. The sample yields roughly 1.4 million clones; around 98.5% were counted once. In total, the top ten clones hold about 0.34% of the sample. The material sequenced was naive CD4+ T cells sorted from blood. The meaning of the sample's cell subset or site label: CD45RA+ positively selected. The origin of the receptors is a man aged 25-40 years in good health.

With regard to this clone: This sample includes further DNA sequences coding for the same CDR3. The chain recombines TRBV5-1 with TRBJ2-7; D may correspond to TRBD1 or TRBD2 (5 bases each). Germline values: CDR1 SGHRS, CDR2 YFSETQ. This CDR3 comprises 14 residues. Trimming took 0 bases from V and 2 from J, leaving 9 bases between them. This CDR3 reads CASSLAGDAYEQYF. In nucleotides, the CDR3 is TGCGCCAGCAGCTTGGCTGGGGACGCCTACGAGCAGTACTTC. The full variable domain, completed using reference TRBV5-1 and TRBJ2-7, is KAGVTQTPRYLIKTRGQQVTLSCSPISGHRSVSWYQQTPGQGLQFLFEYFSETQRNKGNFPGRFSGRQFSNSRSEMNVSTLELGDSALYLCASSLAGDAYEQYFGPGTRLTVT.

The chain links TRBV5-4 to TRBJ1-3; D gene unclear. The CDR3 runs 15 residues. From germline, CDR1 is SGHNT and CDR2 YYREEE (reference sequence). Trimming removed 0 bases at V and 1 base at J, with 8 bases between. CDR3 region: CASSLGGVSGNTIYF. CDR3 in DNA: TGTGCCAGCAGCTTGGGTGGGGTTTCTGGAAACACCATATATTTT.

The J gene is TRBJ2-7, the V gene TRBV7-2; D gene ambiguous. V lost 5 bases, J lost 0 bases, and 14 bases lay in between. This CDR3 has 15 residues. Germline V gene lookup returns CDR1 SGHTA and CDR2 FQGNSA. CDR3 residues: CASSPVMGHSYEQYF. CDR3 nucleotide sequence: TGTGCCAGCAGCCCTGTGATGGGCCACTCCTACGAGCAGTACTTC.

The chain has TRBV7-9 and TRBJ2-3; 9 bases map to TRBD2. There are 14 residues in the CDR3. CDR1 is SEHNR and CDR2 is FQNEAQ in the germline V gene (reference sequence). The V and J ends lost 7 bases and 3 bases, in that order; junction bases with no gene match: 5. The CDR3 bases are TGTGCCAGCACCCTTAGCGGGAGAACAGATACGCAGTATTTT. Its protein is CASTLSGRTDTQYF.

This clone was picked up one time. The chain joins TRBV7-8 to TRBJ2-3, with 9 bases matching TRBD1. V was pared by 5 bases and J by 4 bases, with 10 bases of the junction left unmatched. CDR1 and CDR2 from the germline V gene are SGHVS and FQNEAQ. The CDR3 spans 16 residues. The CDR3 region is CASSLLPGQGPDTQYF. The CDR3 nucleotides are TGTGCCAGCAGCCTCTTGCCGGGACAGGGCCCAGATACGCAGTATTTT. The full variable domain, rest sourced from reference TRBV7-8 and TRBJ2-3, is GAGVSQSPRYKVAKRGQDVALRCDPISGHVSLFWYQQALGQGPEFLTYFQNEAQLDKSGLPSDRFFAERPEGSVSTLKIQRTQQEDSAVYLCASSLLPGQGPDTQYFGPGTRLTVL.

The chain recombines TRBV9 with TRBJ2-2; 8 bases fit TRBD1. Germline CDR1 is SGDLS and CDR2 is YYNGEE. The V segment lost 4 bases and the J segment 6 bases; nucleotides outside the gene matches: 11. The CDR3 sequence is 16 residues long. CDR3 residues: CASSLRTGIIAGELFF. The CDR3 DNA follows: TGTGCCAGCAGCCTCCGGACAGGGATAATCGCCGGGGAGCTGTTTTTT.

The rearrangement links TRBV5-4 to TRBJ1-1; 8 nucleotides agree with TRBD1. The CDR3 is 15 residues long. V was pared by 3 bases and J by 2 bases, with 6 bases of the junction left unmatched. Germline assignment: CDR1 SGHNT and CDR2 YYREEE (reference sequence). Here the CDR3 DNA reads TGTGCCAGCAGCTCCCCAGGGGGCGCAAACACTGAAGCTTTCTTT. Encoded protein: CASSSPGGANTEAFF.

As concerns this clone: Other DNA sequences from this sample encode an identical CDR3 as well. This chain links TRBV29-1 with TRBJ1-1, with D unresolved. This CDR3 has 10 residues. The V end was cut by 4 bases, the J end by 6 bases, with 6 bases between. CDR1 and CDR2 from the germline V gene are SQVTM and ANQGSEA. CDR3 protein: CSVGTAEAFF. The CDR3 DNA sequence: TGCAGCGTTGGGACGGCTGAAGCTTTCTTT.

V usage is TRBV29-1 and J usage is TRBJ2-7, with 8 bases fitting TRBD1. Germline-derived CDR1 and CDR2 are SQVTM and ANQGSEA. The CDR3 length is 16 residues. J gave up 0 bases and V 5 bases, and 12 bases lay outside the gene matches. The CDR3 is CSVSPPGQGSSYEQYF. The CDR3 nucleotides are TGCAGCGTTTCCCCCCCCGGACAGGGTTCCTCCTACGAGCAGTACTTC.

This chain joins TRBV28 and TRBJ1-5, with unresolved D. Between the trimmed V and J ends, which lost 3 bases and 0 bases, there was a span of 15 bases. CDR3 length: 17 amino acids. From germline, CDR1 is MDHEN and CDR2 SYDVKM. For the CDR3, the DNA is TGTGCCAGCAGTTTTTTGGGGATAGGGTATAGCAATCAGCCCCAGCATTTT. Its protein is CASSFLGIGYSNQPQHF.

The chain uses TRBV29-1 and TRBJ2-7, with 7 bases matching TRBD1. V shed 2 bases and J 0 bases; nucleotides not matched to a gene: 13. Per the germline V gene, CDR1 is SQVTM and CDR2 is ANQGSEA. CDR3 length: 17 residues. The CDR3 nucleotides are TGCAGCGTTGAATCCCCCCGAGGGGGACAGAGCTCCTACGAGCAGTACTTC. Its translation is CSVESPRGGQSSYEQYF.

CDR3 nucleotide sequence: TGCGCCAGCAGCTCCCGACTAGCCTCCTACAATGAGCAGTTCTTC. It specifies CASSSRLASYNEQFF. V and J are TRBV4-1 and TRBJ2-1; 7 positions agree with TRBD2. CDR1 is MGHRA and CDR2 is YSYEKL in the germline V gene. The CDR3 consists of 15 residues. V gave up 5 bases and J gave up 0 bases; unmatched junction bases: 4.

The rearrangement uses TRBV4-1 and TRBJ1-1; D ambiguous. This CDR3 spans 18 amino acids. Germline V gene sequence: CDR1 MGHRA, CDR2 YSYEKL. The ends were cut back, 0 bases at V and 5 bases at J, with 22 bases in the middle. The CDR3 region is CASSQDPSRSGYPTEAFF. The CDR3 nucleotides read TGCGCCAGCAGCCAAGATCCCAGCCGATCCGGTTATCCGACTGAAGCTTTCTTT.

The genes are TRBV28 and TRBJ2-7; no definite D call. V lost 1 base to trimming and J lost 4 bases, with 14 bases between them. The germline CDR1 and CDR2 sequences are MDHEN and SYDVKM. The CDR3 is made up of 15 amino acids. CDR3 amino acids: CASSLSGSLGYEQYF. The CDR3 nucleotides read TGTGCCAGCAGTTTATCTGGTTCGTTAGGGTACGAGCAGTACTTC.

J is TRBJ2-1 and V is TRBV29-1; 9 nucleotides match TRBD2. The length of the CDR3 is 14 residues. V gave up 4 bases and J gave up 9 bases; unmatched junction bases: 10. Germline values: CDR1 SQVTM, CDR2 ANQGSEA. The CDR3 coding sequence is TGCAGCGTTGGTTCTGCGGGAGGGCCTGGTGAGCAGTTCTTC. It encodes CSVGSAGGPGEQFF.

This chain connects TRBV28 to TRBJ1-5, with D tentatively TRBD1 (6 bases). The germline CDR1 and CDR2 sequences are MDHEN and SYDVKM. CDR3 length: 18 residues. V lost 5 bases and J lost 0, with 20 bases in between. As DNA, the CDR3 is TGTGCCAGCAGTACGACACGGGGGCGCGAGAATAGCAATCAGCCCCAGCATTTT. Its translation: CASSTTRGRENSNQPQHF.

V usage is TRBV19 and J usage is TRBJ2-1; 14 positions match TRBD2. This CDR3 region has 18 residues. The junction had 13 bases not matched to a gene; V was cut back by 8 bases and J by 4 bases. The germline gives CDR1 LNHDA, CDR2 SQIVND (reference sequence). In DNA form, the CDR3 reads TGTGCCAGTTCGGTGCGGACTAGCGGGAGGAAGGGGTACAATGAGCAGTTCTTC. Residues: CASSVRTSGRKGYNEQFF. The full variable domain, completed using reference TRBV19 and TRBJ2-1, is DGGITQSPKYLFRKEGQNVTLSCEQNLNHDAMYWYRQDPGQGLRLIYYSQIVNDFQKGDIAEGYSVSREKKESFPLTVTSAQKNPTAFYLCASSVRTSGRKGYNEQFFGPGTRLTVL.

The rearrangement uses TRBV11-2 and TRBJ1-1, with unresolved D. V was cut by 4 bases and J by 6 bases, with 12 bases left in between. In germline, CDR1 is SGHAT, CDR2 FQNNGV. This CDR3 contains 13 residues. The CDR3 nucleotides are TGTGCCAGCAGCTCTTTGCGGACGGCTGAAGCTTTCTTT. It yields the protein CASSSLRTAEAFF.

The CDR3 region has the DNA TGCAGCGTCCGTCCCCGTGTAGGCCTAGAAGCCGCCACCTTC. Translation gives CSVRPRVGLEAATF. The genes are TRBV29-1 and TRBJ1-2; D call uncertain. The CDR3 has 14 residues. Germline assignment: CDR1 SQVTM and CDR2 ANQGSEA. The ends were cut back, 6 bases at V and 13 bases at J, with 27 bases in the middle.

This clone was counted a single time. The rearrangement links TRBV5-1 to TRBJ2-4; 9 bases align to TRBD1. Germline-derived CDR1 and CDR2 are SGHRS and YFSETQ. V trimming: 0 bases; J trimming: 11 bases; junction bases outside the gene matches: 6. The CDR3 covers 14 residues. CDR3 coding DNA: TGCGCCAGCAGCTTGGGACTTGGGACAGGGTTTCAGTACTTC. Translation gives CASSLGLGTGFQYF.

J is TRBJ1-1 and V is TRBV6-1; TRBD1 might be the D (5 bases). With 7 bases removed from V and 4 bases from J, the gap between germline ends came to 16 bases. Germline CDR1 is MNHNS and CDR2 is SASEGT. The CDR3 extends over 14 amino acids. CDR3 bases: TGTGCCAGCATCGAAGCGGGGCGTAGCACTGAAGCTTTCTTT. This translates into CASIEAGRSTEAFF.

The rearrangement uses TRBV18 and TRBJ2-1; 11 nucleotides align to TRBD1. CDR3 size: 15 residues. In germline, CDR1 is KGHSH, CDR2 LQKENI. The V and J ends lost 5 bases and 2 bases, in that order; junction bases with no gene match: 2. The CDR3 loop reads CASSTDRGPYNEQFF. The CDR3 nucleotides read TGTGCCAGCTCAACGGACAGGGGGCCCTACAATGAGCAGTTCTTC.

This chain joins TRBV28 and TRBJ2-7; tentatively, D is TRBD2 (6 bases). Germline CDR1 is MDHEN and CDR2 is SYDVKM. V was pared by 4 bases and J by 7 bases, with 20 bases between. The CDR3 contains 15 residues. The CDR3 sequence is CASSSRTAGISEQYF. Written as DNA, the CDR3 is TGTGCCAGCAGTTCACGCACAGCGGGTATATCGGAGCAGTACTTC. The whole variable domain, remainder taken from reference TRBV28 and TRBJ2-7, is DVKVTQSSRYLVKRTGEKVFLECVQDMDHENMFWYRQDPGLGLRLIYFSYDVKMKEKGDIPEGYSVSREKKERFSLILESASTNQTSMYLCASSSRTAGISEQYFGPGTRLTVT.

This clone was seen once. V usage is TRBV5-1 and J usage is TRBJ1-1; no definite D call. The CDR3 is 16 amino acids. The V end was cut by 2 bases, the J end by 0 bases, with 14 bases between. CDR1 is SGHRS and CDR2 is YFSETQ in the germline V gene. CDR3 region: CASSFKRVDLNTEAFF. Here the CDR3 DNA reads TGCGCCAGCAGCTTTAAGAGAGTGGATCTGAACACTGAAGCTTTCTTT. Looking up the rest from reference TRBV5-1 and TRBJ1-1 gives the full variable domain: KAGVTQTPRYLIKTRGQQVTLSCSPISGHRSVSWYQQTPGQGLQFLFEYFSETQRNKGNFPGRFSGRQFSNSRSEMNVSTLELGDSALYLCASSFKRVDLNTEAFFGQGTRLTVV.